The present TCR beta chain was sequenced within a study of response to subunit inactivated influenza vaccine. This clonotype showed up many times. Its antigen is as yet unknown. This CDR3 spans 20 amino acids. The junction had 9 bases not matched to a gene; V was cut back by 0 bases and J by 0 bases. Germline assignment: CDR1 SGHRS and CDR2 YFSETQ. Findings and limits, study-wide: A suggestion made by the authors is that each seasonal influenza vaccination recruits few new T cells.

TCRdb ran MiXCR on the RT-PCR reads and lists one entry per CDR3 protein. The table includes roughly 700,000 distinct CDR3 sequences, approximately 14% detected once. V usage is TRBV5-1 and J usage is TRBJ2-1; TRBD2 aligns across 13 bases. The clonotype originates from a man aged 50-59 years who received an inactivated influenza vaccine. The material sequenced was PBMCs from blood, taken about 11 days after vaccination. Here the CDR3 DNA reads TGCGCCAGCAGCTTGGCCGAGACTAGCGGGAGGACTAGCTCCTACAATGAGCAGTTCTTC. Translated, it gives CASSLAETSGRTSSYNEQFF.